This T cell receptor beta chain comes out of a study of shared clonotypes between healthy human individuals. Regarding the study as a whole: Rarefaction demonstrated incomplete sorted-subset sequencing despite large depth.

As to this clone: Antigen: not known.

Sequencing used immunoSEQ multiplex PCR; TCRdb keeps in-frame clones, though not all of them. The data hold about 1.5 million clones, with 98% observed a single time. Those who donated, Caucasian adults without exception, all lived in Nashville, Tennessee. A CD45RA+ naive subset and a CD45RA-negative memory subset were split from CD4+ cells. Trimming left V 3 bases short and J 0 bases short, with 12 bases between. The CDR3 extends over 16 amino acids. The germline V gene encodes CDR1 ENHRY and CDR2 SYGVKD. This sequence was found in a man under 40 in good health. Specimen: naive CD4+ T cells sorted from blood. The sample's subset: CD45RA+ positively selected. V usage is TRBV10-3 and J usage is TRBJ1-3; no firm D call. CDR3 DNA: TGTGCCATCAGTGATCGACCGGGCTCCTCTGGAAACACCATATATTTT. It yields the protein CAISDRPGSSGNTIYF.